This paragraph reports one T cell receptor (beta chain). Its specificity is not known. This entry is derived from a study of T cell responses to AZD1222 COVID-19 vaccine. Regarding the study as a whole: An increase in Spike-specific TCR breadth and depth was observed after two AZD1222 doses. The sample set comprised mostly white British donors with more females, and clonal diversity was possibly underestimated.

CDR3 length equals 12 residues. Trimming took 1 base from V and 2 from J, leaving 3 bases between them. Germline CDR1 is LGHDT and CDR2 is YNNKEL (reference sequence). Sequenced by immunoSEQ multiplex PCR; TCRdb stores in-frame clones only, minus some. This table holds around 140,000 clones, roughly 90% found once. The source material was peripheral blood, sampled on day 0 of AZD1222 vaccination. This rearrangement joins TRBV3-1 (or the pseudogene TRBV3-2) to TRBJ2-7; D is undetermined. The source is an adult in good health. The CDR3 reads CASSQGAYEQYF. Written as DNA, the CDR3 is TGTGCCAGCAGCCAAGGGGCCTACGAGCAGTACTTC.